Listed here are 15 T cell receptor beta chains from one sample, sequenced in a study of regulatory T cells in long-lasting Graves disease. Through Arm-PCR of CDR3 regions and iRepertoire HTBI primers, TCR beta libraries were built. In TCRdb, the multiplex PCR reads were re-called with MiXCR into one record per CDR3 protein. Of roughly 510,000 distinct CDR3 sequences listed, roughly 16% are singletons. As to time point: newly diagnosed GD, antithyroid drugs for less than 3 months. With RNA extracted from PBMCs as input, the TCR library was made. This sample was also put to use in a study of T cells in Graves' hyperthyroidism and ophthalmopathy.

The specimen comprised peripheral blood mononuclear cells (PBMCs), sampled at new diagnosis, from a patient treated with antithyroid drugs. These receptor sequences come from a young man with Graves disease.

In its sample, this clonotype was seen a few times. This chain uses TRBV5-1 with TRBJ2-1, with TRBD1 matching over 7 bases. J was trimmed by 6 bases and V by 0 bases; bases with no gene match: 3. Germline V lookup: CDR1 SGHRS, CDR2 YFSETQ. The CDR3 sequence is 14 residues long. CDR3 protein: CASSLDRGSNEQFF. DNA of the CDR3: TGCGCCAGCAGCTTGGACAGGGGCAGCAATGAGCAGTTCTTC.

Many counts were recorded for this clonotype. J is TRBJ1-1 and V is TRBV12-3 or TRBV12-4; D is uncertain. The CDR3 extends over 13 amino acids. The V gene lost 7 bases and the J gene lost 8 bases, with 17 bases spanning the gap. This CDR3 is CASNLAVGEEAFF. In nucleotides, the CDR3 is TGTGCCAGCAATTTGGCTGTGGGTGAGGAAGCTTTCTTT.

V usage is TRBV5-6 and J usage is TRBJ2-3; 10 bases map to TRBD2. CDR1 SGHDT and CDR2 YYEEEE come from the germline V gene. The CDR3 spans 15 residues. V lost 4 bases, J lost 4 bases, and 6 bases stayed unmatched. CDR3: CASSLTSGNADTQYF. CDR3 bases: TGTGCCAGCAGCCTCACTAGCGGGAACGCAGATACGCAGTATTTT.

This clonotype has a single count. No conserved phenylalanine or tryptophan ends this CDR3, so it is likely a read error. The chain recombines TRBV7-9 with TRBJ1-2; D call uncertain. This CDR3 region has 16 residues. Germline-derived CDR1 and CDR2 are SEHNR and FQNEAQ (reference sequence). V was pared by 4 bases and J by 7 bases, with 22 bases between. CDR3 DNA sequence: TGTGCCAGCAGCTCCGGTGGTTGGCAGTCGAGGAGTGGCTACACCCTC. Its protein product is CASSSGGWQSRSGYTL.

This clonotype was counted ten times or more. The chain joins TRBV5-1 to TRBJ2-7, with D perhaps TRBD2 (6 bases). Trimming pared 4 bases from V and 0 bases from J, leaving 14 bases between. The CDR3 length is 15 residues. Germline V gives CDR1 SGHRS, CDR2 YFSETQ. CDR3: CASSLDVGSSYEQYF. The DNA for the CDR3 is TGCGCCAGCAGCCTCGATGTCGGGAGCTCCTACGAGCAGTACTTC.

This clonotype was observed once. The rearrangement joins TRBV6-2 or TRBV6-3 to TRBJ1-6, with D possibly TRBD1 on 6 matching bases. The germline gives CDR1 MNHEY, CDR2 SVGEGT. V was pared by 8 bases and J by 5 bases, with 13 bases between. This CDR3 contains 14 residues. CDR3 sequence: CASGQGGDNSPLHF. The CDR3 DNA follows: TGTGCCAGCGGTCAAGGGGGTGATAATTCACCCCTCCACTTT.

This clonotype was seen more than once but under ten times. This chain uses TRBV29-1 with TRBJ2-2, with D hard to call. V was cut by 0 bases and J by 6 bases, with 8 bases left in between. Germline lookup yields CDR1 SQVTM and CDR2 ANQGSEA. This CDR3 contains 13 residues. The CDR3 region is CSVEDQKAGELFF. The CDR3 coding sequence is TGCAGCGTTGAAGATCAAAAGGCCGGGGAGCTGTTTTTT.

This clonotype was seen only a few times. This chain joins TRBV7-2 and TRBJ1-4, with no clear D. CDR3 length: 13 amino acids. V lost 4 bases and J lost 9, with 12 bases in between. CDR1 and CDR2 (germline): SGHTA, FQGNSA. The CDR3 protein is CASSSRSLQKLFF. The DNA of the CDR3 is TGTGCCAGCAGCTCCCGGAGCCTACAAAAACTGTTTTTT.

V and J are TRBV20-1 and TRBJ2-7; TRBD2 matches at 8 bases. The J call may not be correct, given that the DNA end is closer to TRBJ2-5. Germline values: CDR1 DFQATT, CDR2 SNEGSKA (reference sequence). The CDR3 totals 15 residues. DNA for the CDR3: TGCAGTGCCGCCCCGACTAGCGTATACCAAGAGACCCAGTACTTC. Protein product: CSAAPTSVYQETQYF.

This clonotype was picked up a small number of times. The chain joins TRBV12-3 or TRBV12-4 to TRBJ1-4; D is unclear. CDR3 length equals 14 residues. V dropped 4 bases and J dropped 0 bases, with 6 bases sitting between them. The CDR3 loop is CASSWVSTNEKLFF. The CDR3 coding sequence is TGTGCCAGCAGTTGGGTCTCAACTAATGAAAAACTGTTTTTT.

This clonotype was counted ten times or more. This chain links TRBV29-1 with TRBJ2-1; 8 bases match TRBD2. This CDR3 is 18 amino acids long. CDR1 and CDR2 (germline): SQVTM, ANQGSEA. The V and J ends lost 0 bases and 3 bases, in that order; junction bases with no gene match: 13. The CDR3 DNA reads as TGCAGCGTTGAAGACCCGGGGGGCGGGAGGCCAGGCTACAATGAGCAGTTCTTC. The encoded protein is CSVEDPGGGRPGYNEQFF.

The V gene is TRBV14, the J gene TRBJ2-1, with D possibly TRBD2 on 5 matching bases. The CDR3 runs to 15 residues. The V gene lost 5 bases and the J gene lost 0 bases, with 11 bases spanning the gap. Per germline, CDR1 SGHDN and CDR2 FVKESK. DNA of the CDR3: TGTGCCAGCAGCGGGAGCGGACGCTCCTACAATGAGCAGTTCTTC. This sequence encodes CASSGSGRSYNEQFF. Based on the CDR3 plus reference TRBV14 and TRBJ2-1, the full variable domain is EAGVTQFPSHSVIEKGQTVTLRCDPISGHDNLYWYRRVMGKEIKFLLHFVKESKQDESGMPNNRFLAERTGGTYSTLKVQPAELEDSGVYFCASSGSGRSYNEQFFGPGTRLTVL.

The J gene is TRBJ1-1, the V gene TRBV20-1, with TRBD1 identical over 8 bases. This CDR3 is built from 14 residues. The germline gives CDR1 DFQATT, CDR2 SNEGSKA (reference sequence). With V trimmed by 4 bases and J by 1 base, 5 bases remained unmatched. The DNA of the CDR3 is TGCAGTGCTATGCAAGGACAGGGGAACACTGAAGCTTTCTTT. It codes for CSAMQGQGNTEAFF.

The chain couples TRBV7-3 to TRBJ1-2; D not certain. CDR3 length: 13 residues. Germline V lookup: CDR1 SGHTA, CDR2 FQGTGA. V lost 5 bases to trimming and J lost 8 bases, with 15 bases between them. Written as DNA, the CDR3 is TGTGCCAGCAGCCCTAGTGAGGGCTTGGGCTACACCTTC. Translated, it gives CASSPSEGLGYTF.

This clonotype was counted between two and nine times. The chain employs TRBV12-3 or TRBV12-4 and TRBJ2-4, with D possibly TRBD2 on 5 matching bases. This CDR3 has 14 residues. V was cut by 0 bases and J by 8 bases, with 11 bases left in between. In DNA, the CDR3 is TGTGCCAGCAGTTTAGCGCGGCAGAGGGACATTCAGTACTTC. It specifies CASSLARQRDIQYF.